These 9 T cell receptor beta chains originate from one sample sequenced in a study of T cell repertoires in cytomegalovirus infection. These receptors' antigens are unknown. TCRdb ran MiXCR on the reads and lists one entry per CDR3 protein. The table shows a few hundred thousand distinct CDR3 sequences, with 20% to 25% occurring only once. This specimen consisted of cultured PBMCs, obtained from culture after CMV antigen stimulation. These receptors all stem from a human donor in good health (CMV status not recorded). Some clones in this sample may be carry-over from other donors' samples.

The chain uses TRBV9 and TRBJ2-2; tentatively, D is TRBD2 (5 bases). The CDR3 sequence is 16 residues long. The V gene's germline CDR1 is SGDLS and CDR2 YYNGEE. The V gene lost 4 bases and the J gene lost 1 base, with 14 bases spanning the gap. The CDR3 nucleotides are TGTGCCAGCAGCCTTGACTCGGGATTGAACACCGGGGAGCTGTTTTTT. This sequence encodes CASSLDSGLNTGELFF.

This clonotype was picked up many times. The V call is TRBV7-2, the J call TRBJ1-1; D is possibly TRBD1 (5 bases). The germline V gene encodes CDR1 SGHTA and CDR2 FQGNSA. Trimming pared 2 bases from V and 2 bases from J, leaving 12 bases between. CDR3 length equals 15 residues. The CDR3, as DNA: TGTGCCAGCAGCTTATTACGGGGCGGAAACACTGAAGCTTTCTTT. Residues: CASSLLRGGNTEAFF.

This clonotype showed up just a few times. CDR3 in DNA: TGTGCCAGCAGCCGTACCCAGGGAAATGAAGCTTTCTTT. Translation: CASSRTQGNEAFF. J is TRBJ1-1 and V is TRBV6-1; a weak D match, TRBD1 (5 bases). The CDR3 spans 13 residues. V was clipped by 6 bases and J by 7 bases, with 15 bases between them. Germline V CDR1 and CDR2: MNHNS, SASEGT.

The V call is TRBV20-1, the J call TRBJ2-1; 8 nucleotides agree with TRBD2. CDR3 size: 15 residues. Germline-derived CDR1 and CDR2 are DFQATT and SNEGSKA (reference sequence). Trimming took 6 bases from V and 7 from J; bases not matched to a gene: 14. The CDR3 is CSAGPLAAGRNEQFF. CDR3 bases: TGCAGTGCCGGGCCACTAGCGGCTGGTAGGAATGAGCAGTTCTTC.

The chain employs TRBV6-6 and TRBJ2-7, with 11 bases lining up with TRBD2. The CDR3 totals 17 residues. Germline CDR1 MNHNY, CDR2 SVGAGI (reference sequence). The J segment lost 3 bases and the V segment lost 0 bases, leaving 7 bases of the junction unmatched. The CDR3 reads CASSYSGTSGMSYEQYF. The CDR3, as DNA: TGTGCCAGCAGTTACTCGGGGACTAGCGGAATGAGCTACGAGCAGTACTTC.

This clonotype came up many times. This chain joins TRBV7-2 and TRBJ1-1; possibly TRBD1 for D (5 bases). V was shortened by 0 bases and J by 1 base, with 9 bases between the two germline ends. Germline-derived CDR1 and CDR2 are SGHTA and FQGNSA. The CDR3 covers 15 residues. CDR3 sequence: CASSLARGPNTEAFF. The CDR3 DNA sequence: TGTGCCAGCAGCTTAGCACGGGGACCGAACACTGAAGCTTTCTTT.

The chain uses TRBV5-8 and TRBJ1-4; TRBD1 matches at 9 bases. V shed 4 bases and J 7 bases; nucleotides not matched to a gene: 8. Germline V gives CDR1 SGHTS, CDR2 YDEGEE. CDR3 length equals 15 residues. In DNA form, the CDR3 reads TGTGCCAGCAGCCGCGGACAGGGGAGAGCTGAAAAACTGTTTTTT. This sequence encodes CASSRGQGRAEKLFF.

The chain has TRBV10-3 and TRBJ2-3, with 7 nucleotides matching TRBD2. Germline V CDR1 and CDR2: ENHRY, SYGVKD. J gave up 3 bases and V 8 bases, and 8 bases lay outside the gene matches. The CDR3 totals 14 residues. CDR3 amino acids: CAIGSGFGTDTQYF. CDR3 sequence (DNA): TGTGCCATCGGTAGCGGGTTTGGGACAGATACGCAGTATTTT.

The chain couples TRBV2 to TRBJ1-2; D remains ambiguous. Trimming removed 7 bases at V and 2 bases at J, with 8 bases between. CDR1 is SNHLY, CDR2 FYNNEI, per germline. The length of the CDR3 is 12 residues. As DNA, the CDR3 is TGTGCCAGCAAAGAGCGGAACTATGGCTACACCTTC. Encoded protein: CASKERNYGYTF.